These 25 T cell receptor beta chains originate from one sample sequenced in a study of CD8 T cells in ankylosing spondylitis. One entry per CDR3 protein results from TCRdb running MiXCR on the 5' RACE reads. The data hold roughly 150,000 distinct CDR3 sequences, with roughly 30% observed a single time. Sequencing was carried out using synovial fluid, either unsorted or a sorted T cell fraction (not recorded which). The receptors originated from a male donor with ankylosing spondylitis.

The V and J genes are TRBV18 and TRBJ2-7, with TRBD2 identical over 10 bases. The CDR3 is made up of 16 amino acids. Losses at the gene ends were 2 bases for V and 3 bases for J; bases not matched to a gene: 7. Germline V gene sequence: CDR1 KGHSH, CDR2 LQKENI. CDR3 DNA sequence: TGTGCCAGCTCACCAACCCTAGCGGGGGTGGGCTACGAGCAGTACTTC. This gives the protein CASSPTLAGVGYEQYF.

This clonotype was counted only a few times. The J gene is TRBJ2-1, the V gene TRBV7-2, with D possibly being TRBD1 (5 bases). The CDR3 is made up of 16 amino acids. Germline values: CDR1 SGHTA, CDR2 FQGNSA. V lost 1 base, J lost 5 bases, and 15 bases lay in between. The CDR3 reads CASSLDRPRANNEQFF. In DNA, the CDR3 is TGTGCCAGCAGCTTAGACAGGCCCAGGGCAAACAATGAGCAGTTCTTC.

The gene calls are TRBV6-1 and TRBJ2-7; D possibly corresponds to TRBD2 (6 bases). Trimming left V 11 bases short and J 3 bases short, with 20 bases between. CDR1 is MNHNS, CDR2 SASEGT, per germline. This CDR3 is built from 14 residues. CDR3 bases: TGTGCCTCCAGACGGGGGACTCATAGCTACGAGCAGTACTTC. Translation: CASRRGTHSYEQYF.

In its sample, this clonotype was seen many times. The chain links TRBV15 to TRBJ1-5; maybe TRBD1 (5 bases). The CDR3 runs to 16 residues. Germline lookup yields CDR1 LNHNV and CDR2 YYDKDF (reference sequence). V lost 0 bases and J 6 bases, leaving 15 bases between the germline ends. This CDR3 is CATSRDSQGGSQPQHF. The CDR3 nucleotides read TGTGCCACCAGCAGAGATAGCCAGGGAGGGAGTCAGCCCCAGCATTTT.

This chain joins TRBV12-3 or TRBV12-4 and TRBJ2-7; 10 nucleotides line up with TRBD2. V was pared by 5 bases and J by 2 bases, with 6 bases of the junction left unmatched. There are 15 residues in the CDR3. As DNA, the CDR3 is TGTGCCAGCAGTCAAAAAGCGGGGGGGCCCTACGAGCAGTACTTC. This sequence encodes CASSQKAGGPYEQYF.

The table lists this clonotype with a few counts. CDR3 DNA sequence: TGTGCCAGCAGCTCTACTTTCCGGGCCTCAGGAGGCACTGAAGCTTTCTTT. Translated: CASSSTFRASGGTEAFF. This chain uses TRBV13 with TRBJ1-1; D ambiguous. Germline CDR1 reads PRHDT; CDR2 reads FYEKMQ (reference sequence). The CDR3 sequence is 17 residues long. V lost 4 bases to trimming and J lost 4 bases, with 22 bases between them.

The chain combines TRBV7-2 with TRBJ1-5; D not certain. This CDR3 region has 14 residues. The germline V gene encodes CDR1 SGHTA and CDR2 FQGNSA. Trimming stripped 4 bases from V and 2 bases from J, with 9 bases between. CDR3: CASSSQTGNQPQHF. CDR3 in DNA: TGTGCCAGCAGCTCCCAAACGGGCAATCAGCCCCAGCATTTT.

The sample holds many counts of this clonotype. The rearrangement uses TRBV12-3 or TRBV12-4 and TRBJ1-1; D call uncertain. Trimming took 6 bases from V and 1 from J, leaving 12 bases between them. The CDR3 consists of 14 residues. DNA for the CDR3: TGTGCCAGCAGGGGCCCGGCGGGGAACACTGAAGCTTTCTTT. Its protein product is CASRGPAGNTEAFF.

Regarding this clonotype: At one end, the junction sequence differs from germline, possibly due to a read error. CDR3 in amino acids: CATSKPGTGTQYF. In nucleotides, the CDR3 is TGTGCCACCAGCAAGCCCGGGACAGGTACGCAGTATTTT. The chain employs TRBV15 and TRBJ2-3; 8 bases agree with TRBD1. The CDR3 contains 13 residues. CDR1 is LNHNV, CDR2 YYDKDF, per germline (reference sequence).

The V gene is TRBV12-3 or TRBV12-4, the J gene TRBJ1-4, with a possible D match to TRBD1 (5 bases). Trimming stripped 2 bases from V and 5 bases from J, with 9 bases between. This CDR3 comprises 14 residues. The CDR3 region has the DNA TGTGCCAGCAGTTTAAGGGGCAGGAATGAAAAACTGTTTTTT. Amino acids: CASSLRGRNEKLFF.

This clonotype has a handful of counts. The gene calls are TRBV6-1 and TRBJ1-1; D perhaps matches TRBD1 (6 bases). The V end lost 10 bases, the J end lost 4 bases, and 19 bases lay between the germline ends. Germline CDR1 is MNHNS and CDR2 is SASEGT. The CDR3 totals 14 residues. The CDR3 loop reads CANPNRVEGTEAFF. As DNA, the CDR3 is TGTGCCAACCCAAACAGGGTAGAAGGCACTGAAGCTTTCTTT.

This sequence joins TRBV6-1 and TRBJ2-7, with 9 bases fitting TRBD1. V lost 7 bases to trimming and J lost 0 bases; unmatched junction nucleotides: 4. Germline CDR1 is MNHNS and CDR2 is SASEGT. The CDR3 is made up of 14 amino acids. The CDR3 sequence is CASTLTGGSYEQYF. The CDR3 DNA sequence: TGTGCCAGCACCTTGACAGGGGGCTCCTACGAGCAGTACTTC.

The chain recombines TRBV5-1 with TRBJ1-5; D gene ambiguous. Germline CDR1 SGHRS, CDR2 YFSETQ. This CDR3 comprises 15 residues. V was cut by 0 bases and J by 6 bases, with 13 bases left in between. CDR3 coding DNA: TGCGCCAGCAGCTTGGAAGGTATGGGAGGTCAGCCCCAGCATTTT. Translating it yields CASSLEGMGGQPQHF.

This clonotype was detected a few times. The genes are TRBV7-8 and TRBJ2-3, with 7 bases lining up with TRBD2. Looked up from germline, CDR1 is SGHVS and CDR2 is FQNEAQ. Trimming took 3 bases from V and 5 from J; bases not matched to a gene: 5. The CDR3 loop spans 14 amino acids. CDR3 sequence: CASSFGGRGDTQYF. The CDR3 region has the DNA TGTGCCAGCAGCTTTGGCGGGAGAGGAGATACGCAGTATTTT. Looking up the rest from reference TRBV7-8 and TRBJ2-3 gives the full variable domain: GAGVSQSPRYKVAKRGQDVALRCDPISGHVSLFWYQQALGQGPEFLTYFQNEAQLDKSGLPSDRFFAERPEGSVSTLKIQRTQQEDSAVYLCASSFGGRGDTQYFGPGTRLTVL.

This clonotype was counted a few times. At one end, the junction sequence differs from germline, possibly due to a read error. The chain joins TRBV29-1 to TRBJ1-2; no reliable D call. Germline CDR1 reads SQVTM; CDR2 reads ANQGSEA. The CDR3 covers 12 residues. Written as DNA, the CDR3 is TGCAGCGGGCGATTTCCCGGACTGGTTTGCGCCTTC. This encodes CSGRFPGLVCAF.

This clonotype was counted a few times. The chain is built from TRBV11-2 and TRBJ2-2; D perhaps matches TRBD1 (6 bases). V lost 2 bases and J lost 1, with 14 bases in between. CDR3 length equals 17 residues. CDR1 and CDR2 (germline): SGHAT, FQNNGV. The CDR3 loop is CASSLYWQGRNTGELFF. The CDR3 DNA reads TGTGCCAGCAGCTTATATTGGCAGGGGCGGAACACCGGGGAGCTGTTTTTT.

The gene calls are TRBV20-1 and TRBJ2-3; D perhaps matches TRBD1 (6 bases). V lost 1 base and J 6 bases, leaving 17 bases between the germline ends. Germline V gene sequence: CDR1 DFQATT, CDR2 SNEGSKA (reference sequence). The CDR3 has 15 residues. The CDR3 region has the DNA TGCAGTGCTAGAGTGCCCCAGGGGCCGGGGGATACGCAGTATTTT. It specifies CSARVPQGPGDTQYF.

J is TRBJ2-1 and V is TRBV10-3; 10 bases match TRBD2. CDR1 is ENHRY, CDR2 SYGVKD, per germline. The ends lost 3 bases at V and 7 bases at J; junction bases unmatched: 6. This CDR3 contains 15 residues. The CDR3 DNA is TGTGCCATCAGTGACCTAGCGGGAGAGGGAAATGAGCAGTTCTTC. Translating gives CAISDLAGEGNEQFF.

This clonotype was observed a handful of times. The chain employs TRBV28 and TRBJ2-1, with 9 bases that match TRBD2. The junction had 10 bases not matched to a gene; V was cut back by 5 bases and J by 5 bases. The CDR3 spans 16 residues. Germline loops: CDR1 MDHEN, CDR2 SYDVKM. The CDR3 region has the DNA TGTGCCAGCAGTCCCTTTAGCGGGGGACGCCACAATGAGCAGTTCTTC. Protein sequence: CASSPFSGGRHNEQFF.

The V and J genes are TRBV18 and TRBJ1-2; tentative D call: TRBD1 (6 bases). Trimming pared 4 bases from V and 8 bases from J, leaving 14 bases between. The germline V gene has CDR1 KGHSH and CDR2 LQKENI. The CDR3 length is 13 residues. This chain's CDR3 is CASSRERGEGYTF. CDR3 bases: TGTGCCAGCTCACGAGAAAGGGGGGAAGGCTACACCTTC.

The V call is TRBV19, the J call TRBJ2-2; TRBD2 aligns across 7 bases. This CDR3 comprises 15 residues. CDR1 and CDR2 (germline): LNHDA, SQIVND (reference sequence). The trim removed 3 bases at V and 7 bases at J, leaving 8 bases unmatched. For the CDR3, the DNA is TGTGCCAGTAGTATCGATGCGCGGGGGAGCGGGGAGCTGTTTTTT. Amino acids: CASSIDARGSGELFF. The variable domain in full, with the rest retrieved from reference TRBV19 and TRBJ2-2, is DGGITQSPKYLFRKEGQNVTLSCEQNLNHDAMYWYRQDPGQGLRLIYYSQIVNDFQKGDIAEGYSVSREKKESFPLTVTSAQKNPTAFYLCASSIDARGSGELFFGEGSRLTVL.

This clonotype was picked up many times. V and J are TRBV27 and TRBJ1-6; no definite D call. CDR3 length: 14 amino acids. Trimming removed 2 bases from V and 8 bases from J, with 10 bases in between. Germline V gene lookup returns CDR1 MNHEY and CDR2 SMNVEV (reference sequence). The CDR3 is CASSLARRYSPLHF. The DNA for the CDR3 is TGTGCCAGCAGTTTAGCGCGGAGGTATTCACCCCTCCACTTT.

This clonotype occurred many times. The chain carries TRBV30 and TRBJ2-2; TRBD2 agrees at 10 bases. This CDR3 has 15 amino acids. With V trimmed by 0 bases and J by 4 bases, 2 bases remained unmatched. Per the germline V gene, CDR1 is GTSNPN and CDR2 is SVGIG (reference sequence). The DNA of the CDR3 is TGTGCCTGGAGTGTGGGACTAGCGAGCACCGGGGAGCTGTTTTTT. As protein: CAWSVGLASTGELFF.

This clonotype was seen a handful of times. The gene calls are TRBV7-2 and TRBJ1-5, with no clear D. CDR1 is SGHTA and CDR2 is FQGNSA in the germline V gene. V gave up 5 bases and J gave up 0 bases, with 11 bases separating them. This CDR3 is 15 amino acids long. The CDR3 here is CASSPGVYSNQPQHF. CDR3 coding DNA: TGTGCCAGCAGCCCCGGGGTTTATAGCAATCAGCCCCAGCATTTT.

The chain employs TRBV28 and TRBJ1-1; D is perhaps TRBD1 (5 bases). The CDR3 covers 11 residues. Trimming cost V 10 bases and J 5 bases, with 11 bases left between them. Per germline, CDR1 MDHEN and CDR2 SYDVKM. The CDR3 coding sequence is TGTGCCATCAGCCGGGGGACTGAAGCTTTCTTT. Encoded protein: CAISRGTEAFF.